This TCR beta chain comes out of a study of blood T cell repertoires in COVID-19. In the study overall: PBMCs, B-cell-depleted T cells, or T cells were the source of the cDNA or gDNA that made up the material.

In germline, CDR1 is MNHEY, CDR2 SVGEGT. With V trimmed by 2 bases and J by 0 bases, 12 bases remained unmatched. The CDR3 is 19 residues long. Authors' processing steps: Estimation of nucleated cell counts was performed using reference gene primer amplification. The assay was immunoSEQ multiplex PCR, and TCRdb's table has in-frame clones only and misses some. From that table come the V and J calls and clone size; the DNA was used to work out D and trimming. The table shows 210,000 or so clones, with roughly 80% occurring only once. Sequencing used peripheral blood. The sequence came from a woman aged 80 or older with acute or convalescent COVID-19. This chain joins TRBV6-2 or TRBV6-3 and TRBJ1-2; the match to TRBD1 covers 10 bases. The CDR3 is CASSYGERDRGRSNYGYTF. DNA for the CDR3: TGTGCCAGCAGTTACGGGGAACGGGACAGGGGTCGATCTAACTATGGCTACACCTTC.